This entry describes one T cell receptor (beta chain). This specimen belongs to a study of blood T cell repertoires in COVID-19. Study-level background: The United States, Italy and Spain provided the acute and convalescent COVID-19 samples. In each case, the material was cDNA or gDNA derived from T cells, B-cell-depleted T cells, or PBMCs.

As handled by the study authors: Estimation of nucleated cell counts relied on the amplification of reference gene primers. TCRdb keeps only in-frame clones here, not all; method: immunoSEQ multiplex PCR. The V and J calls and the clone size are those of that table, but D and trimming were determined from the DNA. The table records over 150,000 clones, around nine tenths of them present only once. V lost 9 bases and J lost 4, with 15 bases in between. CDR1 is LNHDA, CDR2 SQIVND, per germline (reference sequence). CDR3 length: 14 residues. The source material was peripheral blood. The chain combines TRBV19 with TRBJ1-4, with TRBD1 as a possible D gene (6 bases). This clonotype was sampled from a man aged 35 to 55 with active or convalescent COVID-19. CDR3 in DNA: TGTGCCAGCAAGGAAGGGGGGGGTAATGAAAAACTGTTTTTT. It yields the protein CASKEGGGNEKLFF.